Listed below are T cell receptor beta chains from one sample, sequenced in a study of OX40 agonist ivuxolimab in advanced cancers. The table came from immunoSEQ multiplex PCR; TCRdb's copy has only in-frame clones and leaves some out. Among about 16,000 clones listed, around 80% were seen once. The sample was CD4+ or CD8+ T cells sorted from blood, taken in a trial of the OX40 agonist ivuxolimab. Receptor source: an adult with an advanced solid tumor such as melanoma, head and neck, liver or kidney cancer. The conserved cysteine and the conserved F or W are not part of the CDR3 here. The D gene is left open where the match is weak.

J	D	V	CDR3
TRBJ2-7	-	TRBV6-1	ASSDQGWYEQY
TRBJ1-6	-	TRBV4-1	ASAIGRGGSPLH
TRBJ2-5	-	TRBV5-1	ASSLRLRETQY
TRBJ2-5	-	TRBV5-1	ASSPVGETQY
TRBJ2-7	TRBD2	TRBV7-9	ASSPGTSGEQY
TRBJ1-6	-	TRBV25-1	ASSEGTNSPLH
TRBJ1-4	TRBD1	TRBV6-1	ASSRPRTGDEKLF
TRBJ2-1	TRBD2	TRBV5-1	ASSSGLAGLNEQF
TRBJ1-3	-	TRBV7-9	ASRHQVMGLDGNTIY
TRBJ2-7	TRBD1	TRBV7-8	ASSPWDSGSSYEQY
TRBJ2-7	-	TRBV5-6	ASSLGAGFTYEQY
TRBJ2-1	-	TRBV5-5	ASSSRFDNEQF
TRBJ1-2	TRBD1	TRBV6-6	ASSPDRGSYNYGYT
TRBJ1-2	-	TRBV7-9	ASSLVGLDYGYT
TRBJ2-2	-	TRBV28	ASSPRPGAYTGELF
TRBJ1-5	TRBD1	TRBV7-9	ASSLVGQDNQPQH
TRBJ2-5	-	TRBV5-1	ASSLGGQLQTQY
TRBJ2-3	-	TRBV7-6	ASSLEWGADTQY
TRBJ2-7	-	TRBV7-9	ASSLAGSSSYEQY
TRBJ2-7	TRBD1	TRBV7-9	ASSRTGASYEQY
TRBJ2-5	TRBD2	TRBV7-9	ASSSLAGVEETQY
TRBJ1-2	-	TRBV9	ASSPGGGGYYGYT
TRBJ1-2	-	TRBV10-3	AISGDLRNYGYT
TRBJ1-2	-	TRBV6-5	ASSYVDRKGYT
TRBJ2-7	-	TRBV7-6	ASSEAETYEQY
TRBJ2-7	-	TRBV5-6	ASSLVGQSYEQY
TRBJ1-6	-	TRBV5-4	ASSTGGWGSSYNSPLH
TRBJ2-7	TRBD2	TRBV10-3	AISVTGGRDSYEQY
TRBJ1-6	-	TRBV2	ASVSRTESSYNSPLH
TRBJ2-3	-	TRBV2	ASSSWGTDTQY
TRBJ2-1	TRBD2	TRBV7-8	ASSFRTSYNEQF
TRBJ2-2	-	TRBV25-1	ASSDPVNTGELF
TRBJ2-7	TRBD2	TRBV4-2	ASSQETSSSYEQY
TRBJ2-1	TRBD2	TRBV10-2	ATQGGTSDDNEQF
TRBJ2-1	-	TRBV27	ASSLGGAPYNEQF
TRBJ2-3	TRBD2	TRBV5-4	ASSLGLAGGISTDTQY
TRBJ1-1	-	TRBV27	ASTSPRRDGNTEAF
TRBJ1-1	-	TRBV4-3	ASSQGVTGGNTEAF
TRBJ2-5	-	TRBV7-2	ASSLGFNMQGFQETQY
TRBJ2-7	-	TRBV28	ASKDSSYEQY
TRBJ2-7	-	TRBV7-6	ASSLRWRDGEQY
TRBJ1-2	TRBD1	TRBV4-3	ASSQDPGQGHGYT
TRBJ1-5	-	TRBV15	ATSRDRRQPQH
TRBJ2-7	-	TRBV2	ASSEATGRAYEQY
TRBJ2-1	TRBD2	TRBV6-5	ASSYLAGTTYNEQF
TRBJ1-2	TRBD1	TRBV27	ASSFSQGGGYT
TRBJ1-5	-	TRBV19	ASSIVGAPNQPQH
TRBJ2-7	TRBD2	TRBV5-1	ASSSSGDYYEQY
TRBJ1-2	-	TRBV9	ASSDDGYGYT
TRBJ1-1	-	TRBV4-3	ASSQGLMNTEAF
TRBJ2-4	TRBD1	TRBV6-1	ASSGGRRGLAKNIQY
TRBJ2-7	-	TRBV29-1	SVRDRAYEQY
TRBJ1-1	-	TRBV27	ASSLSVATEAF
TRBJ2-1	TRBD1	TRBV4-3	ASSPDRGYYNEQF
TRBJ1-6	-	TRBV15	ATSRDRGGNSPLH
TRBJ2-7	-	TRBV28	ASGLITYEQY
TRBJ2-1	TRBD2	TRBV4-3	ASSQYSGGGGTEQF
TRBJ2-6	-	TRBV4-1	ASSRRSGANVLT
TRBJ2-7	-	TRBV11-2	ASSLGYTDSYEQY